These T cell receptor beta chains were read from a single sample in a study of tumor and adjacent non-tumor tissue in lung cancer. A single record per CDR3 protein comes from TCRdb applying MiXCR to the multiplex PCR reads. This repertoire shows over 60,000 distinct CDR3 sequences, more than 70% found once; its top ten account for about 28%. The sample taken for sequencing was lung tumor tissue. The receptor set was obtained from a man in his sixties with non-small cell lung cancer. Both conserved end residues are part of each CDR3. Each record gives: clone size, J gene, V gene, D gene, CDR3 DNA, CDR3 protein. The D gene is left open where the match is weak. Size is stated for part of the rows, as once, few or many counts, or as a class when the clone is expanded.

clone_size: few
j_call: TRBJ2-1
v_call: TRBV6-2/TRBV6-3
d_call: NA
cdr3_nt: TGTGACAGCAGCCAAGTCATTGGATATGAGCAGTTCTTC
cdr3_aa: CDSSQVIGYEQFF

clone_size: NA
j_call: TRBJ2-7
v_call: TRBV7-9
d_call: TRBD2
cdr3_nt: TGTGACAGCACCTCGGGGACTAGCGGGATCGAGGAGCAGTACTTC
cdr3_aa: CDSTSGTSGIEEQYF

clone_size: many
j_call: TRBJ1-2
v_call: TRBV29-1
d_call: TRBD1
cdr3_nt: TGCAGCGTTGAGGGGGACAGACAGGGCTACACCTTC
cdr3_aa: CSVEGDRQGYTF

clone_size: NA
j_call: TRBJ2-2
v_call: TRBV6-5
d_call: NA
cdr3_nt: TGTGCCAGCAGTTACTCGAGAAGGGTCACTGTGGAGCTGTTTTTT
cdr3_aa: CASSYSRRVTVELFF

clone_size: NA
j_call: TRBJ1-1
v_call: TRBV6-5
d_call: NA
cdr3_nt: TGTGTCAGCAGTTACTCGATCCGGAACACTGAAGCTTTCTTT
cdr3_aa: CVSSYSIRNTEAFF

clone_size: many
j_call: TRBJ1-5
v_call: TRBV20-1
d_call: TRBD1
cdr3_nt: TGCAGTGCTCCCCGACAGGGGGCCCTTAGCAATCAGCCCCAGCATTTT
cdr3_aa: CSAPRQGALSNQPQHF

clone_size: NA
j_call: TRBJ2-3
v_call: TRBV29-1
d_call: TRBD1
cdr3_nt: TGCGGCGTTGATCCCAGGACAGGGGGCGCAGATACGCAGTATTTT
cdr3_aa: CGVDPRTGGADTQYF

clone_size: NA
j_call: TRBJ1-5
v_call: TRBV5-1
d_call: NA
cdr3_nt: TGCGCCAGCAGCTTGGATTGGAATCAGCCCCAGCATTTT
cdr3_aa: CASSLDWNQPQHF

clone_size: few
j_call: TRBJ1-2
v_call: TRBV28
d_call: NA
cdr3_nt: TGTGCCAGCAGCCAGGACGGGGTTGACTATGGCTACACCTTC
cdr3_aa: CASSQDGVDYGYTF

clone_size: NA
j_call: TRBJ1-1
v_call: TRBV20-1
d_call: NA
cdr3_nt: TGCAGTGCCGAGTCTGCGCGGAATGAAGCTTCCTTT
cdr3_aa: CSAESARNEASF

clone_size: NA
j_call: TRBJ1-4
v_call: TRBV10-3
d_call: NA
cdr3_nt: TGTGCCATCAGTGAGATAGGGAATGAAAATGAAAAACTATTTTTT
cdr3_aa: CAISEIGNENEKLFF

clone_size: NA
j_call: TRBJ2-1
v_call: TRBV6-5
d_call: TRBD1
cdr3_nt: TGTGCCAGCAATTTCAGACAGGGCTCCTACAATGAGCAGTTTTTC
cdr3_aa: CASNFRQGSYNEQFF

clone_size: NA
j_call: TRBJ2-2
v_call: TRBV11-1
d_call: TRBD1
cdr3_nt: TGTGCCAGCACCTTGGAAAGGACAGGGCCCCACATCGGGGAGCTGCTTTTT
cdr3_aa: CASTLERTGPHIGELLF

clone_size: NA
j_call: TRBJ2-5
v_call: TRBV29-1
d_call: NA
cdr3_nt: TGCAGCGTTGACGGAGAGATCCAGTACTTC
cdr3_aa: CSVDGEIQYF

clone_size: NA
j_call: TRBJ2-1
v_call: TRBV20-1
d_call: NA
cdr3_nt: TGCTGTGCTAGAGATATGAGGAAAGCGGCATTCAATAAGCAGTTCTTC
cdr3_aa: CCARDMRKAAFNKQFF

clone_size: NA
j_call: TRBJ1-2
v_call: TRBV28
d_call: NA
cdr3_nt: TGTGCCAGCAGGGGCTATGGCTACACCTTC
cdr3_aa: CASRGYGYTF